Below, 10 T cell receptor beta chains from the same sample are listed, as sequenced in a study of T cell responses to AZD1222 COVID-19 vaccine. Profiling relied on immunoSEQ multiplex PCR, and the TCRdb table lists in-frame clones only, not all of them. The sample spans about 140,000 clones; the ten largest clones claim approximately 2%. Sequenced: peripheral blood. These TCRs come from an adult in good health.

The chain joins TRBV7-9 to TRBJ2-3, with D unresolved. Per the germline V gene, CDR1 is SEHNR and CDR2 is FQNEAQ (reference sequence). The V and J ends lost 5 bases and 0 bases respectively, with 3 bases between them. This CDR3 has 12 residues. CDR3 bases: TGTGCCAGCAGCGGTAGCACAGATACGCAGTATTTT. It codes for CASSGSTDTQYF. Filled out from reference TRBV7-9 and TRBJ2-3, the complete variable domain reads DTGVSQNPRHKITKRGQNVTFRCDPISEHNRLYWYRQTLGQGPEFLTYFQNEAQLEKSRLLSDRFSAERPKGSFSTLEIQRTEQGDSAMYLCASSGSTDTQYFGPGTRLTVL.

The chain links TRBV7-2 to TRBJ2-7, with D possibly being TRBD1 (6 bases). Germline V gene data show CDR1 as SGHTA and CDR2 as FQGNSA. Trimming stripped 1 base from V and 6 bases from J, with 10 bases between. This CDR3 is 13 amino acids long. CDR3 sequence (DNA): TGTGCCAGCAGCTTAGGTTGGGACACCGAGCAGTACTTC. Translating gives CASSLGWDTEQYF.

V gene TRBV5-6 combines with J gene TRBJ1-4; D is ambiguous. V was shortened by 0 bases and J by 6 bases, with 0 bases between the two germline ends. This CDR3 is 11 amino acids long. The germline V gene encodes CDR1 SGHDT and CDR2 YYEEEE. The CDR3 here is CASSLDEKLFF. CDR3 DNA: TGTGCCAGCAGCTTGGATGAAAAACTGTTTTTT. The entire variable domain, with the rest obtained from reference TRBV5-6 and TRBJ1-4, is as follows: DAGVTQSPTHLIKTRGQQVTLRCSPKSGHDTVSWYQQALGQGPQFIFQYYEEEERQRGNFPDRFSGHQFPNYSSELNVNALLLGDSALYLCASSLDEKLFFGSGTQLSVL.

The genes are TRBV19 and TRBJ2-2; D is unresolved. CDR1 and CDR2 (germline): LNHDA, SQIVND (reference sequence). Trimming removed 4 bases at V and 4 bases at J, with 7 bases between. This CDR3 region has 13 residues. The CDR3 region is CASSKLSTGELFF. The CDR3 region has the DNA TGTGCCAGTAGTAAGTTGAGCACCGGGGAGCTGTTTTTT.

CDR3 residues: CASSRGQGERQPQHF. Written as DNA, the CDR3 is TGTGCCAGCAGTAGGGGACAGGGGGAACGTCAGCCCCAGCATTTT. V and J are TRBV6-5 and TRBJ1-5; 11 nucleotides agree with TRBD1. The CDR3 extends over 15 amino acids. Germline V gives CDR1 MNHEY, CDR2 SVGAGI. V lost 5 bases to trimming and J lost 6 bases; unmatched junction nucleotides: 6.

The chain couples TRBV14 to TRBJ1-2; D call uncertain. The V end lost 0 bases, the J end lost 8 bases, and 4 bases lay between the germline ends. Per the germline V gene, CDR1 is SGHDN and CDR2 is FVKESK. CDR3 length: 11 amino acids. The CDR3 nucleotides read TGTGCCAGCAGCCAAGAAGGCGGCTACACCTTC. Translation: CASSQEGGYTF.

The CDR3 protein is CAWSVGGLGYTF. The CDR3 nucleotides are TGTGCCTGGAGTGTAGGGGGGCTAGGCTACACCTTC. J is TRBJ1-2 and V is TRBV30; possibly TRBD1 for D (6 bases). Germline V gene data show CDR1 as GTSNPN and CDR2 as SVGIG (reference sequence). Trimming took off 0 bases at V and 8 bases at J, with 10 bases between the two ends. The CDR3 has 12 residues.

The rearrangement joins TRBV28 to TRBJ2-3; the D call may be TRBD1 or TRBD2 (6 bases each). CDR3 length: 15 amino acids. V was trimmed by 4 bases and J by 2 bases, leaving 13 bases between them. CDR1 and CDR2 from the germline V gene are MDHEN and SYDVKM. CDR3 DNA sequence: TGTGCCAGCAGTTGGGGGCGCGGGAACACAGATACGCAGTATTTT. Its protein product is CASSWGRGNTDTQYF.

CDR3 nucleotides: TGTGCCTGGAGTGGGGCGTACTATGAGCAGTTCTTC. This encodes CAWSGAYYEQFF. This sequence joins TRBV30 and TRBJ2-1; unclear D gene. Trimming shortened V by 1 base and J by 8 bases, and 9 bases separated the two germline ends. The germline V gene has CDR1 GTSNPN and CDR2 SVGIG (reference sequence). The CDR3 sequence is 12 residues long. Supplemented by reference TRBV30 and TRBJ2-1, the full variable domain reads SQTIHQWPATLVQPVGSPLSLECTVEGTSNPNLYWYRQAAGRGLQLLFYSVGIGQISSEVPQNLSASRPQDRQFILSSKKLLLSDSGFYLCAWSGAYYEQFFGPGTRLTVL.

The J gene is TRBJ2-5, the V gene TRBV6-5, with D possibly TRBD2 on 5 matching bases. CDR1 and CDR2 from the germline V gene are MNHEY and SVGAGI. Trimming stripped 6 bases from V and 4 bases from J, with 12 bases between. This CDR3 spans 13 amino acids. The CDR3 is CASRRGPGETQYF. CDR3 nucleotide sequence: TGTGCCAGCAGGCGAGGGCCCGGAGAGACCCAGTACTTC.